These 15 T cell receptor beta chains were all obtained from the same sample, sequenced in a study of blood T cell repertoires in COVID-19. Assay used: immunoSEQ multiplex PCR; TCRdb lists only in-frame clones, some missing. The table shows 100,000 or so clones, with approximately 80% occurring only once. Sample: peripheral blood. The receptor set was obtained from a woman aged 70-85 years with acute or convalescent COVID-19.

The chain joins TRBV19 to TRBJ1-5; 9 bases fit TRBD1. The CDR3 extends over 17 amino acids. The germline CDR1 and CDR2 sequences are LNHDA and SQIVND (reference sequence). The ends lost 1 base at V and 4 bases at J; junction bases unmatched: 8. The CDR3 spells CASSIVESGQGNQPQHF. CDR3 nucleotide sequence: TGTGCCAGTAGTATAGTGGAATCGGGACAGGGAAATCAGCCCCAGCATTTT.

The chain joins TRBV4-3 to TRBJ2-7; 10 nucleotides match TRBD1. Germline CDR1 reads LGHNA; CDR2 reads YSLEER. The ends lost 6 bases at V and 4 bases at J; junction bases unmatched: 12. The CDR3 runs 16 residues. The CDR3 here is CASSPGTGERGYEQYF. The CDR3 region has the DNA TGCGCCAGCAGTCCCGGGACAGGGGAGCGGGGGTACGAGCAGTACTTC.

The chain uses TRBV4-2 and TRBJ1-1; unclear D gene. CDR3 size: 18 residues. Looked up from germline, CDR1 is LGHNA and CDR2 is YNFKEQ. Trimming pared 0 bases from V and 0 bases from J, leaving 17 bases between. The CDR3 nucleotides read TGTGCCAGCAGCCAAGAATCGGCCCAGGCCACGATGAACACTGAAGCTTTCTTT. Translated, it gives CASSQESAQATMNTEAFF.

V gene TRBV19 combines with J gene TRBJ2-1, with D possibly being TRBD2 (6 bases). The CDR3 has 15 amino acids. The germline V and J ends were trimmed by 5 bases and 4 bases, with 15 bases remaining between them. The germline CDR1 and CDR2 sequences are LNHDA and SQIVND (reference sequence). The CDR3 is CASSPGTGRYNEQFF. The CDR3 DNA reads TGTGCCAGTAGTCCCGGGACTGGGAGATACAATGAGCAGTTCTTC.

This chain joins TRBV7-2 and TRBJ1-6, with D possibly being TRBD1 (5 bases). The CDR3 has 15 residues. CDR1 is SGHTA and CDR2 is FQGNSA in the germline V gene. V lost 5 bases and J 9 bases, leaving 17 bases between the germline ends. The CDR3 coding sequence is TGTGCCAGCAGCCTGATTGGGGCTGTCGGTTCACCCCTCCACTTT. Translated: CASSLIGAVGSPLHF.

The gene calls are TRBV7-2 and TRBJ1-2; TRBD1 might be the D (6 bases). Germline V gene data show CDR1 as SGHTA and CDR2 as FQGNSA. The CDR3 covers 15 residues. The V gene lost 1 base and the J gene lost 0 bases, with 9 bases spanning the gap. The chain's CDR3 is CASSLVPGANYGYTF. CDR3 nucleotides: TGTGCCAGCAGCTTAGTCCCAGGGGCTAACTATGGCTACACCTTC.

This chain joins TRBV7-6 and TRBJ2-1; D ambiguous. The CDR3 contains 15 residues. V lost 5 bases to trimming and J lost 0 bases, with 11 bases between them. CDR1 and CDR2 (germline): SGHVS, FNYEAQ. The CDR3 nucleotides are TGTGCCAGCAGCCGAGAAGCCTTCTCCTACAATGAGCAGTTCTTC. It specifies CASSREAFSYNEQFF.

The chain has TRBV28 and TRBJ2-3; weak D call: TRBD1 (6 bases). The V gene lost 4 bases and the J gene lost 1 base, with 12 bases spanning the gap. This CDR3 spans 15 amino acids. Germline-derived CDR1 and CDR2 are MDHEN and SYDVKM. CDR3: CASSSLRQGTDTQYF. CDR3 coding DNA: TGTGCCAGCAGTTCCCTTCGACAGGGCACAGATACGCAGTATTTT.

This clone has just one count. The chain combines TRBV7-2 with TRBJ2-2; 10 nucleotides line up with TRBD2. The germline V gene has CDR1 SGHTA and CDR2 FQGNSA. The CDR3 spans 16 residues. The ends lost 8 bases at V and 4 bases at J; junction bases unmatched: 10. The CDR3 reads CASGRSGTSVTGELFF. CDR3 DNA: TGTGCCAGCGGCCGTTCAGGGACTAGCGTCACCGGGGAGCTGTTTTTT.

The J gene is TRBJ2-7, the V gene TRBV7-7; possibly TRBD1 for D (5 bases). Trimming stripped 1 base from V and 0 bases from J, with 13 bases between. This CDR3 spans 16 amino acids. Germline V gives CDR1 SSHAT, CDR2 FNYEAQ (reference sequence). Here the CDR3 reads CASSLEGYDNSYEQYF. CDR3 nucleotide sequence: TGTGCCAGCAGCTTAGAGGGGTACGACAACTCCTACGAGCAGTACTTC.

The chain recombines TRBV6-6 with TRBJ1-2, with a tentative D call TRBD1 (5 bases). V was cut by 0 bases and J by 4 bases, with 12 bases left in between. Germline CDR1 reads MNHNY; CDR2 reads SVGAGI (reference sequence). This CDR3 has 15 amino acids. The CDR3 DNA reads as TGTGCCAGCAGTTACTCGACCAGGGCGTCCTATGGCTACACCTTC. Protein sequence: CASSYSTRASYGYTF.

J is TRBJ2-7 and V is TRBV28, with 9 nucleotides matching TRBD2. This CDR3 contains 15 residues. Germline V CDR1 and CDR2: MDHEN, SYDVKM. After removal of 6 bases from V and 3 bases from J, the junction contained 9 bases not matched to a gene. CDR3 residues: CASRNSGSGGYEQYF. CDR3 coding DNA: TGTGCCAGCAGAAATAGCGGGAGTGGGGGCTACGAGCAGTACTTC.

This chain links TRBV6-5 with TRBJ1-2, with a tentative D call TRBD1 (6 bases). The germline CDR1 and CDR2 sequences are MNHEY and SVGAGI. The CDR3 totals 14 residues. The V end lost 4 bases, the J end lost 4 bases, and 13 bases lay between the germline ends. The CDR3 region is CASSLQGYGYGYTF. DNA of the CDR3: TGTGCCAGCAGTTTACAGGGTTATGGCTATGGCTACACCTTC.

The chain has TRBV9 and TRBJ2-5; possibly TRBD1 for D (7 bases). CDR1 is SGDLS and CDR2 is YYNGEE in the germline V gene. The V end lost 4 bases, the J end lost 1 base, and 17 bases lay between the germline ends. CDR3 length: 16 residues. This chain's CDR3 is CASSPQGGLPQETQYF. Here the CDR3 DNA reads TGTGCCAGCAGCCCCCAGGGGGGTCTCCCCCAAGAGACCCAGTACTTC. The entire variable domain, with the rest obtained from reference TRBV9 and TRBJ2-5, is as follows: DSGVTQTPKHLITATGQRVTLRCSPRSGDLSVYWYQQSLDQGLQFLIQYYNGEERAKGNILERFSAQQFPDLHSELNLSSLELGDSALYFCASSPQGGLPQETQYFGPGTRLLVL.

The chain is built from TRBV2 and TRBJ1-4; the match to TRBD1 covers 12 bases. The germline V gene encodes CDR1 SNHLY and CDR2 FYNNEI. The CDR3 has 15 residues. The V segment lost 3 bases and the J segment 8 bases; nucleotides outside the gene matches: 4. The CDR3 nucleotides read TGTGCCAGCAGTGACTTCGGGACAGGGGGCGAAAAACTGTTTTTT. It is translated as CASSDFGTGGEKLFF.